A selection of T cell receptor beta chains follows, all from one sample in a study of beta chain features in type 1 diabetes. The data were produced by immunoSEQ multiplex PCR, yet TCRdb's version contains in-frame clones alone and is incomplete. Among about 270,000 clones, roughly an eighth were seen once, and the ten largest hold about 0.015%. The specimen sequenced was naive CD4+ T cells from blood. Every receptor here comes from a man aged 30 to 45 with type 1 diabetes. Each CDR3 is given with its conserved first and last residue.

J gene: TRBJ1-5; V gene: TRBV9; CDR3 protein: CASSVGLGFQPQHF
J gene: TRBJ2-7; V gene: TRBV2; CDR3 protein: CASAGLAFSYEQYF
J gene: TRBJ2-1; V gene: TRBV7-2; CDR3 protein: CASSSAGAGLNEQFF
J gene: TRBJ2-5; V gene: TRBV9; CDR3 protein: CASSPNVAGETQYF
J gene: TRBJ2-7; V gene: TRBV7-2; CDR3 protein: CASSYGLAGGTREQYF
J gene: TRBJ1-1; V gene: TRBV13; CDR3 protein: CASSLGGRMNTEAFF
J gene: TRBJ1-2; V gene: TRBV25-1; CDR3 protein: CASSIQGFGYTF
J gene: TRBJ2-7; V gene: TRBV2; CDR3 protein: CASREGLAGPYEQYF
J gene: TRBJ2-5; V gene: TRBV5-1; CDR3 protein: CASSPNKRVETQYF
J gene: TRBJ2-2; V gene: TRBV7-9; CDR3 protein: CASSSKRGLDTGELFF
J gene: TRBJ1-2; V gene: TRBV15; CDR3 protein: CATSRPDRVAYGYTF
J gene: TRBJ1-4; V gene: TRBV30; CDR3 protein: CAWSITGGHEKLFF
J gene: TRBJ2-7; V gene: TRBV14; CDR3 protein: CASSQLGTSGYEQYF
J gene: TRBJ2-1; V gene: TRBV27; CDR3 protein: CASSPLPRSYNEQFF
J gene: TRBJ2-1; V gene: TRBV18; CDR3 protein: CASSPGAGGIYNEQFF
J gene: TRBJ2-3; V gene: TRBV7-9; CDR3 protein: CASSPLADTQYF
J gene: TRBJ2-7; V gene: TRBV6-6; CDR3 protein: CASSYSGRDEQYF